The 9 T cell receptor beta chains below all came from one sample that was sequenced in a study of CD8 T cells in ankylosing spondylitis. TCRdb redid the calling of the 5' RACE reads with MiXCR, one entry per CDR3 protein. Among under 250,000 distinct CDR3 sequences listed, 30% to 35% were seen once. Material for sequencing was blood, either unsorted or a sorted T cell fraction (not recorded which). The receptors here all came from a male donor with ankylosing spondylitis or in good health (not recorded which).

The chain is built from TRBV4-1 and TRBJ2-3, with D perhaps TRBD2 (6 bases). There are 16 residues in the CDR3. Trimming stripped 0 bases from V and 2 bases from J, with 12 bases between. Per germline, CDR1 MGHRA and CDR2 YSYEKL. The CDR3 loop is CASSQDHGGFTDTQYF. The DNA for the CDR3 is TGCGCCAGCAGCCAAGATCACGGAGGGTTCACAGATACGCAGTATTTT.

This clonotype was counted only a few times. The chain carries TRBV12-3 or TRBV12-4 and TRBJ2-7, with D maybe TRBD2 (6 bases). V shed 3 bases and J shed 8 bases, with 14 bases lying between them. This CDR3 is built from 13 residues. The CDR3 bases are TGTGCCAGCAGTTTCGGGAGAGAGGTAAAGCAGTACTTC. Translated: CASSFGREVKQYF.

The chain carries TRBV27 and TRBJ1-5; TRBD1 might be the D (5 bases). Looked up from germline, CDR1 is MNHEY and CDR2 is SMNVEV (reference sequence). V lost 6 bases and J lost 4, with 16 bases in between. CDR3 length: 15 residues. The CDR3 protein is CASSFRDGKNQPQHF. In DNA, the CDR3 is TGTGCCAGCAGCTTCCGGGACGGAAAGAATCAGCCCCAGCATTTT.

The DNA of the CDR3 is TGTGCCATCAGTCAGGGACCCCCCCATGCCGAGCAGTACTTC. It yields the protein CAISQGPPHAEQYF. The chain combines TRBV10-3 with TRBJ2-7; the D call may be TRBD1 or TRBD2 (5 bases each). V dropped 5 bases and J dropped 6 bases, with 17 bases sitting between them. The CDR3 runs to 14 residues. The germline V gene encodes CDR1 ENHRY and CDR2 SYGVKD.

This clonotype turned up a few times. The V call is TRBV20-1, the J call TRBJ2-7; 8 positions match TRBD2. J lost 3 bases, V lost 2 bases, and 3 bases had no gene match. Germline loops: CDR1 DFQATT, CDR2 SNEGSKA (reference sequence). This CDR3 has 13 amino acids. The CDR3 DNA reads as TGCAGTGCTAGAAGGGGACTAGACTACGAGCAGTACTTC. This encodes CSARRGLDYEQYF.

The rearrangement links TRBV20-1 to TRBJ2-6; D unresolved. CDR3 length: 14 residues. Trimming removed 2 bases from V and 0 bases from J, with 5 bases in between. Germline V lookup: CDR1 DFQATT, CDR2 SNEGSKA (reference sequence). Here the CDR3 DNA reads TGCAGTGCTAGAATCGGCTCTGGGGCCAACGTCCTGACTTTC. Its protein is CSARIGSGANVLTF.

J is TRBJ2-7 and V is TRBV10-3, with 9 bases lining up with TRBD1. The V gene's germline CDR1 is ENHRY and CDR2 SYGVKD. The CDR3 covers 15 residues. V dropped 0 bases and J dropped 3; count of bases not matched to a gene: 3. The CDR3 region is CAISESGTGIYEQYF. The CDR3 DNA reads TGTGCCATCAGTGAGTCCGGGACAGGGATCTACGAGCAGTACTTC.

The CDR3 region has the DNA TGCAGTGCTACCAAGCCGGGACTAGCGTTATACAATGAGCAGTTCTTC. Encoded protein: CSATKPGLALYNEQFF. This chain connects TRBV20-1 to TRBJ2-1; 10 nucleotides match TRBD2. The trim removed 4 bases at V and 4 bases at J, leaving 10 bases unmatched. The CDR3 loop spans 16 amino acids. CDR1 is DFQATT, CDR2 SNEGSKA, per germline (reference sequence).

This clonotype turned up a few times. V and J are TRBV5-1 and TRBJ1-4, with D hard to call. CDR3 length equals 16 residues. V was clipped by 0 bases and J by 3 bases, with 12 bases between them. From germline, CDR1 is SGHRS and CDR2 YFSETQ. The CDR3 bases are TGCGCCAGCAGCTTGGAGGGAAACCGAGCTAATGAAAAACTGTTTTTT. Protein: CASSLEGNRANEKLFF. Full variable domain (missing parts from reference TRBV5-1 and TRBJ1-4): KAGVTQTPRYLIKTRGQQVTLSCSPISGHRSVSWYQQTPGQGLQFLFEYFSETQRNKGNFPGRFSGRQFSNSRSEMNVSTLELGDSALYLCASSLEGNRANEKLFFGSGTQLSVL.